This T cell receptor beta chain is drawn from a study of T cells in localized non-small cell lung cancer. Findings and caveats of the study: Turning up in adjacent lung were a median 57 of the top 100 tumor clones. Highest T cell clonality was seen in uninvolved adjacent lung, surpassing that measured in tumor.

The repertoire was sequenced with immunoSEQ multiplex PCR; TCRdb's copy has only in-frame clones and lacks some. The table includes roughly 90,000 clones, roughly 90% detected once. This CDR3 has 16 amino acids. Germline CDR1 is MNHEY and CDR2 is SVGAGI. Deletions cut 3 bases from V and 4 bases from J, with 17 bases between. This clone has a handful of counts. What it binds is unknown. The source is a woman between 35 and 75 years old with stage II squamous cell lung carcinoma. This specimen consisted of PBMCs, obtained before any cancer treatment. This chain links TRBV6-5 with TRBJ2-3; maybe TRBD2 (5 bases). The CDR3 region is CASSYAGGTNADTQYF. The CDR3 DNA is TGTGCCAGCAGTTATGCAGGAGGAACGAACGCAGATACGCAGTATTTT.